These 25 T cell receptor beta chains share one sample of origin, sequenced in a study of cytomegalovirus exposure and HLA in healthy donors (dated by TCRdb to 2017 to 2019). The library came from the immunoSEQ multiplex PCR assay. For the multiplex PCR, a mixture combining 60 forward primers for TCR Vbeta segments and 13 reverse primers for TCR Jbeta segments was used. What TCRdb holds here is the immuneACCESS table cut down to in-frame rearrangements. Part of the clones is not present; checked against another copy, under half of the missing clones reflect an unresolved V gene, and the others are unexplained. The sample data list 90,000 to 100,000 clones, and about 74% of these were observed just once. Clones ranked in the top ten supply under 2% of the sample. The sample consisted of PBMCs. The source is a male donor in good health and CMV-seronegative.

This clone was counted a single time. The rearrangement joins TRBV6-1 to TRBJ1-2; D not certain. This CDR3 has 14 amino acids. CDR1 is MNHNS, CDR2 SASEGT, per germline. V was shortened by 5 bases and J by 4 bases, with 14 bases between the two germline ends. The CDR3 DNA sequence: TGTGCCAGCAGTCAAGGACGGACTTTCTATGGCTACACCTTC. This codes for CASSQGRTFYGYTF.

The table lists this clone with a few counts. This sequence joins TRBV9 and TRBJ2-3; TRBD2 matches at 9 bases. The CDR3 extends over 15 amino acids. Germline trimming cut 0 bases from V and 4 bases from J; bases unmatched to any gene: 3. Per the germline V gene, CDR1 is SGDLS and CDR2 is YYNGEE. CDR3 DNA sequence: TGTGCCAGCAGCGTAGCAGCTAGCGGGGCAGATACGCAGTATTTT. It specifies CASSVAASGADTQYF.

The J gene is TRBJ1-2, the V gene TRBV5-4, with TRBD1 matching over 7 bases. CDR3 size: 18 residues. Germline trimming cut 2 bases from V and 4 bases from J; bases unmatched to any gene: 17. Germline V gene sequence: CDR1 SGHNT, CDR2 YYREEE (reference sequence). The CDR3 nucleotides are TGTGCCAGCAGCTTTGTAATAGGTTCCGCAGGGGGACTCTATGGCTACACCTTC. Translation gives CASSFVIGSAGGLYGYTF.

The rearrangement joins TRBV28 to TRBJ2-7; a possible D gene is TRBD2 (6 bases). Germline-derived CDR1 and CDR2 are MDHEN and SYDVKM. Trimming left V 5 bases short and J 0 bases short, with 14 bases between. The CDR3 totals 15 residues. In DNA form, the CDR3 reads TGTGCCAGCAGTCCAGAAGCGGGCCACTCCTACGAGCAGTACTTC. Protein product: CASSPEAGHSYEQYF.

This clone was counted a single time. This chain links TRBV7-8 with TRBJ2-1, with TRBD2 as a possible D gene (6 bases). Trimming took 5 bases from V and 4 from J, leaving 12 bases between them. This CDR3 contains 14 residues. Germline assignment: CDR1 SGHVS and CDR2 FQNEAQ. The CDR3 DNA reads as TGTGCCAGCAGCATAGGGACTGGTTACAATGAGCAGTTCTTC. Protein product: CASSIGTGYNEQFF. Looking up the rest from reference TRBV7-8 and TRBJ2-1 gives the full variable domain: GAGVSQSPRYKVAKRGQDVALRCDPISGHVSLFWYQQALGQGPEFLTYFQNEAQLDKSGLPSDRFFAERPEGSVSTLKIQRTQQEDSAVYLCASSIGTGYNEQFFGPGTRLTVL.

The chain has TRBV19 and TRBJ1-2; no clear D. This CDR3 region has 18 residues. Germline CDR1 and CDR2: LNHDA and SQIVND (reference sequence). Trimming left V 3 bases short and J 1 base short, with 21 bases between. Here the CDR3 reads CASSILSRAPGLNYGYTF. CDR3 DNA sequence: TGTGCCAGTAGTATCCTAAGCCGGGCTCCCGGACTTAACTATGGCTACACCTTC.

The V and J genes are TRBV18 and TRBJ2-7, with 7 bases fitting TRBD1. Germline V gene lookup returns CDR1 KGHSH and CDR2 LQKENI. The CDR3 totals 16 residues. V was pared by 6 bases and J by 3 bases, with 14 bases of the junction left unmatched. The CDR3: CASSQGVGQLYYEQYF. DNA for the CDR3: TGTGCCAGCTCCCAGGGAGTGGGACAGTTATACTACGAGCAGTACTTC. The full variable domain, completed using reference TRBV18 and TRBJ2-7, is NAGVMQNPRHLVRRRGQEARLRCSPMKGHSHVYWYRQLPEEGLKFMVYLQKENIIDESGMPKERFSAEFPKEGPSILRIQQVVRGDSAAYFCASSQGVGQLYYEQYFGPGTRLTVT.

This clone was seen a handful of times. The V and J genes are TRBV29-1 and TRBJ1-2, with no clear D. The CDR3 runs 16 residues. Per germline, CDR1 SQVTM and CDR2 ANQGSEA. The V end was cut by 2 bases, the J end by 4 bases, with 20 bases between. The CDR3 here is CSVESGVSNTGYGYTF. CDR3 coding DNA: TGCAGCGTTGAAAGCGGGGTCAGTAACACTGGCTATGGCTACACCTTC.

This rearrangement joins TRBV7-2 to TRBJ1-5; possibly TRBD1 for D (5 bases). This CDR3 has 14 residues. The V end lost 3 bases, the J end lost 6 bases, and 12 bases lay between the germline ends. The V gene's germline CDR1 is SGHTA and CDR2 FQGNSA. Here the CDR3 reads CASSFMTAGQPQHF. In nucleotides, the CDR3 is TGTGCCAGCAGCTTCATGACAGCCGGTCAGCCCCAGCATTTT.

This clone was detected a few times. J is TRBJ2-7 and V is TRBV6-1, with TRBD2 matching over 14 bases. Germline CDR1 MNHNS, CDR2 SASEGT. V lost 3 bases and J lost 4; bases outside the gene matches: 2. CDR3 length: 15 amino acids. CDR3 loop: CASSEGLAGAYEQYF. CDR3 DNA: TGTGCCAGCAGTGAGGGACTAGCGGGAGCTTACGAGCAGTACTTC.

J is TRBJ2-3 and V is TRBV27; 8 bases are a match to TRBD2. V shed 6 bases, J shed 7 bases, and the junction held 9 bases outside the gene matches. The V gene's germline CDR1 is MNHEY and CDR2 SMNVEV (reference sequence). The CDR3 loop spans 14 amino acids. In DNA form, the CDR3 reads TGTGCCAGCAGCTTCGGAGCGGGAGCCAATACGCAGTATTTT. Translated, it gives CASSFGAGANTQYF.

CDR3 loop: CASSWGPAGQGAHEQYF. CDR3 nucleotides: TGTGCCAGCAGCTGGGGGCCAGCCGGACAGGGGGCCCACGAGCAGTACTTC. The genes are TRBV7-3 and TRBJ2-7; TRBD1 aligns across 11 bases. V trimming: 4 bases; J trimming: 5 bases; junction bases outside the gene matches: 13. Germline V gives CDR1 SGHTA, CDR2 FQGTGA. There are 17 residues in the CDR3.

The gene calls are TRBV7-2 and TRBJ2-1; D is undetermined. Trimming stripped 6 bases from V and 16 bases from J, with 19 bases between. The CDR3 sequence is 12 residues long. CDR1 and CDR2 from the germline V gene are SGHTA and FQGNSA. The CDR3 DNA reads TGTGCCAGCAGAATAGCCCGACGGCCTCTCTTCTTC. It codes for CASRIARRPLFF.

The J gene is TRBJ2-7, the V gene TRBV18; D is uncertain. Germline assignment: CDR1 KGHSH and CDR2 LQKENI. The CDR3 consists of 14 residues. Trimming left V 2 bases short and J 3 bases short, with 11 bases between. The CDR3 protein is CASSPYAMNYEQYF. The CDR3 bases are TGTGCCAGCTCACCATATGCGATGAACTACGAGCAGTACTTC.

The genes are TRBV9 and TRBJ2-1, with D possibly being TRBD1 (6 bases). This CDR3 has 15 amino acids. V was cut by 0 bases and J by 5 bases, with 12 bases left in between. Germline CDR1 and CDR2: SGDLS and YYNGEE. CDR3 sequence (DNA): TGTGCCAGCAGCGTAGATCCCGGACAGAACAATGAGCAGTTCTTC. Encoded protein: CASSVDPGQNNEQFF.

The chain carries TRBV7-9 and TRBJ2-1, with TRBD2 identical over 10 bases. This CDR3 spans 16 amino acids. Germline-derived CDR1 and CDR2 are SEHNR and FQNEAQ (reference sequence). V lost 5 bases and J lost 7; bases outside the gene matches: 11. CDR3 amino acids: CASSPSLAGVGNEQFF. The CDR3 DNA reads TGTGCCAGCAGCCCTTCGCTAGCGGGAGTGGGTAATGAGCAGTTCTTC.

The V and J genes are TRBV28 and TRBJ2-7; 8 nucleotides match TRBD1. The germline V gene encodes CDR1 MDHEN and CDR2 SYDVKM. The CDR3 spans 12 residues. The V segment lost 6 bases and the J segment 5 bases; nucleotides outside the gene matches: 3. CDR3 in DNA: TGTGCCAGCAGCCGGGACAGGAACGAGCAGTACTTC. Translated, it gives CASSRDRNEQYF.

The V gene is TRBV9, the J gene TRBJ2-3, with unresolved D. The CDR3 is 13 residues long. Trimming pared 0 bases from V and 2 bases from J, leaving 4 bases between. Germline V gives CDR1 SGDLS, CDR2 YYNGEE. Here the CDR3 reads CASSVEHTDTQYF. CDR3 coding DNA: TGTGCCAGCAGCGTAGAGCACACAGATACGCAGTATTTT. The whole variable domain, remainder taken from reference TRBV9 and TRBJ2-3, is DSGVTQTPKHLITATGQRVTLRCSPRSGDLSVYWYQQSLDQGLQFLIQYYNGEERAKGNILERFSAQQFPDLHSELNLSSLELGDSALYFCASSVEHTDTQYFGPGTRLTVL.

The chain combines TRBV27 with TRBJ2-2; the D gene is possibly TRBD1 (5 bases). V gave up 5 bases and J gave up 7 bases, with 11 bases separating them. CDR1 and CDR2 (germline): MNHEY, SMNVEV (reference sequence). The CDR3 sequence is 13 residues long. As DNA, the CDR3 is TGTGCCAGCAGTGTCAGGGTTGACGGGGAGCTGTTTTTT. The encoded protein is CASSVRVDGELFF.

The chain combines TRBV25-1 with TRBJ2-3, with 7 bases aligning to TRBD2. The CDR3 loop spans 16 amino acids. Germline V gene sequence: CDR1 MGHDK, CDR2 SYGVNS. With 1 base clipped from V and 4 bases from J, the junction kept 8 bases outside the gene matches. For the CDR3, the DNA is TGTGCCAGCAGTGAATTTAGGGGAGGGCCCTCAGATACGCAGTATTTT. Translating it yields CASSEFRGGPSDTQYF.

The rearrangement joins TRBV4-2 to TRBJ1-1, with a tentative D call TRBD1 (6 bases). The V end lost 0 bases, the J end lost 7 bases, and 18 bases lay between the germline ends. The germline CDR1 and CDR2 sequences are LGHNA and YNFKEQ. The CDR3 loop spans 16 amino acids. The CDR3 DNA reads as TGTGCCAGCAGCCAAGACCCACGGGGGGCCCGGGGTGAAGCTTTCTTT. This gives the protein CASSQDPRGARGEAFF.

CDR3 in DNA: TGCGCCAGCAGGCGGACAGGGAACACCGGGGAGCTGTTTTTT. Amino acid sequence: CASRRTGNTGELFF. The chain employs TRBV5-1 and TRBJ2-2; 7 nucleotides match TRBD1. CDR3 length: 14 amino acids. Per germline, CDR1 SGHRS and CDR2 YFSETQ. The V and J ends lost 5 bases and 1 base, in that order; junction bases with no gene match: 2.

The rearrangement uses TRBV5-8 and TRBJ2-3; 14 nucleotides match TRBD2. CDR1 and CDR2 (germline): SGHTS, YDEGEE. The CDR3 runs 16 residues. V trimming: 4 bases; J trimming: 5 bases; junction bases outside the gene matches: 6. The CDR3 loop reads CASSQGTSGSVDTQYF. CDR3 DNA: TGTGCCAGCAGCCAGGGGACTAGCGGGAGTGTAGATACGCAGTATTTT.

V and J are TRBV27 and TRBJ2-1; 12 nucleotides match TRBD2. Germline V gives CDR1 MNHEY, CDR2 SMNVEV (reference sequence). This CDR3 has 16 residues. V was pared by 6 bases and J by 5 bases, with 8 bases of the junction left unmatched. This CDR3 is CASRKGLAGLHNEQFF. The CDR3 bases are TGTGCCAGCAGGAAGGGACTAGCGGGCCTACACAATGAGCAGTTCTTC.

The CDR3, as DNA: TGTGCCACCTTAGGTGTAGGGCTAGCGGGGGGAAATTTGTACAATGAGCAGTTCTTC. It specifies CATLGVGLAGGNLYNEQFF. The chain carries TRBV27 and TRBJ2-1, with 11 bases that match TRBD2. Germline V gene lookup returns CDR1 MNHEY and CDR2 SMNVEV (reference sequence). The CDR3 totals 19 residues. V gave up 10 bases and J gave up 4 bases; unmatched junction bases: 21.